The 30 T cell receptor beta chains in this list originate from one sample, sequenced in a study of blood T cell repertoires in COVID-19. The data were produced by immunoSEQ multiplex PCR, yet TCRdb's version contains in-frame clones alone and is incomplete. The sample yields roughly 290,000 clones, around 82% seen once. The sequencing sample was made of peripheral blood. The receptors shown here come from a human donor with COVID-19, enrolled during active disease. The donor label of this sample is uncertain.

The gene calls are TRBV28 and TRBJ1-5; 8 positions match TRBD1. This CDR3 has 14 residues. In germline, CDR1 is MDHEN, CDR2 SYDVKM. V was clipped by 7 bases and J by 3 bases; unmatched bases: 5. DNA of the CDR3: TGTGCCAGCACACAGGGGGTCTTCAATCAGCCCCAGCATTTT. Its protein is CASTQGVFNQPQHF.

The chain employs TRBV19 and TRBJ1-5; no clear D gene. The CDR3 is 16 amino acids. Deletions cut 1 base from V and 0 bases from J, with 10 bases between. CDR1 and CDR2 from the germline V gene are LNHDA and SQIVND (reference sequence). CDR3 sequence: CASSIGGAYSNQPQHF. The CDR3 DNA is TGTGCCAGTAGTATAGGCGGAGCCTATAGCAATCAGCCCCAGCATTTT. The full variable domain, in which reference TRBV19 and TRBJ1-5 provide the parts outside the CDR3, is DGGITQSPKYLFRKEGQNVTLSCEQNLNHDAMYWYRQDPGQGLRLIYYSQIVNDFQKGDIAEGYSVSREKKESFPLTVTSAQKNPTAFYLCASSIGGAYSNQPQHFGDGTRLSIL.

The J gene is TRBJ2-4, the V gene TRBV28, with TRBD1 matching 10 bases. Germline V gene lookup returns CDR1 MDHEN and CDR2 SYDVKM. CDR3 length equals 17 residues. The junction had 9 bases not matched to a gene; V was cut back by 6 bases and J by 1 base. CDR3 coding DNA: TGTGCCAGCAGGGAATCCGGGACAGGGGAGGCCAAAAACATTCAGTACTTC. Protein sequence: CASRESGTGEAKNIQYF.

J is TRBJ2-1 and V is TRBV7-2; TRBD1 agrees at 12 bases. This CDR3 contains 18 residues. CDR1 is SGHTA, CDR2 FQGNSA, per germline. Trimming took 6 bases from V and 8 from J; bases not matched to a gene: 17. In nucleotides, the CDR3 is TGTGCCAGCAGTCCCCAACCCGCCGGGACAGGGGGCTTTCATGAGCAGTTCTTC. Protein sequence: CASSPQPAGTGGFHEQFF.

This chain links TRBV5-4 with TRBJ1-1; 9 bases map to TRBD1. V was pared by 2 bases and J by 10 bases, with 9 bases of the junction left unmatched. Germline CDR1 and CDR2: SGHNT and YYREEE (reference sequence). The CDR3 has 14 residues. The CDR3 loop is CASSFGTGTSRAFF. CDR3 DNA sequence: TGTGCCAGCAGCTTTGGGACAGGGACGTCAAGAGCTTTCTTT.

This chain uses TRBV27 with TRBJ1-1, with a weak D call TRBD1 (5 bases). This CDR3 has 15 amino acids. In germline, CDR1 is MNHEY, CDR2 SMNVEV (reference sequence). Trimming removed 4 bases at V and 4 bases at J, with 16 bases between. CDR3 protein: CASSSYARGFTEAFF. CDR3 in DNA: TGTGCCAGCAGTTCCTACGCTAGGGGTTTCACTGAAGCTTTCTTT.

V and J are TRBV19 and TRBJ1-5, with D maybe TRBD1 (5 bases). The CDR3 contains 15 residues. The ends were cut back, 6 bases at V and 5 bases at J, with 17 bases in the middle. Germline assignment: CDR1 LNHDA and CDR2 SQIVND (reference sequence). Written as DNA, the CDR3 is TGTGCCAGTAGCGCAGGGATCTTGGCCGATCAGCCCCAGCATTTT. This translates into CASSAGILADQPQHF.

The J gene is TRBJ1-2, the V gene TRBV5-6; D may be TRBD1 (5 bases). The CDR3 consists of 14 residues. V was shortened by 0 bases and J by 5 bases, with 11 bases between the two germline ends. Per the germline V gene, CDR1 is SGHDT and CDR2 is YYEEEE. The CDR3 DNA follows: TGTGCCAGCAGCTTGGCAGGGCGGCCATATGGCTACACCTTC. Protein: CASSLAGRPYGYTF.

The V call is TRBV19, the J call TRBJ1-5; D remains unclear. The CDR3 spans 14 residues. V lost 0 bases, J lost 6 bases, and 9 bases lay in between. CDR1 and CDR2 from the germline V gene are LNHDA and SQIVND (reference sequence). The CDR3 DNA follows: TGTGCCAGTAGTATAGACCGCGGGAGTCAGCCCCAGCATTTT. Encoded protein: CASSIDRGSQPQHF.

In DNA, the CDR3 is TGTGCCAGCAGCCCCTCCCAGGGCAACCATGAGCAGTTCTTC. It codes for CASSPSQGNHEQFF. This rearrangement joins TRBV14 to TRBJ2-1; tentative D call: TRBD1 (5 bases). The CDR3 runs 14 residues. Germline assignment: CDR1 SGHDN and CDR2 FVKESK. Trimming took 4 bases from V and 8 from J, leaving 15 bases between them.

This chain joins TRBV28 and TRBJ2-1; 14 bases are shared with TRBD2. V shed 8 bases and J 6 bases; nucleotides not matched to a gene: 9. This CDR3 contains 16 residues. Germline lookup yields CDR1 MDHEN and CDR2 SYDVKM. This CDR3 is CASFPGLAGASNEQFF. CDR3 sequence (DNA): TGTGCCAGCTTTCCGGGACTAGCGGGAGCCAGCAATGAGCAGTTCTTC.

The rearrangement joins TRBV7-9 to TRBJ2-1; D not resolved. The CDR3 is made up of 13 amino acids. Trimming cost V 7 bases and J 3 bases, with 10 bases left between them. Germline assignment: CDR1 SEHNR and CDR2 FQNEAQ (reference sequence). The CDR3 reads CASTSPGYNEQFF. The CDR3, as DNA: TGTGCCAGCACCTCCCCGGGCTACAATGAGCAGTTCTTC.

The V gene is TRBV4-2, the J gene TRBJ1-2; no definite D call. CDR1 is LGHNA and CDR2 is YNFKEQ in the germline V gene. Deletions cut 1 base from V and 1 base from J, with 7 bases between. The CDR3 has 14 residues. The CDR3 protein is CASSQVGVNYGYTF. The CDR3 DNA is TGTGCCAGCAGCCAAGTCGGGGTTAACTATGGCTACACCTTC.

The rearrangement links TRBV14 to TRBJ1-1; unclear D gene. This CDR3 has 13 residues. CDR1 is SGHDN, CDR2 FVKESK, per germline. V gave up 4 bases and J gave up 7 bases, with 13 bases separating them. CDR3 in amino acids: CASSPRPAGEAFF. The CDR3 DNA is TGTGCCAGCAGCCCCCGCCCGGCGGGTGAAGCTTTCTTT. Using reference TRBV14 and TRBJ1-1 for the parts outside the CDR3, the full variable domain is EAGVTQFPSHSVIEKGQTVTLRCDPISGHDNLYWYRRVMGKEIKFLLHFVKESKQDESGMPNNRFLAERTGGTYSTLKVQPAELEDSGVYFCASSPRPAGEAFFGQGTRLTVV.

CDR3 sequence reads: CASSQDADGTGAREDRFF. The DNA of the CDR3 is TGCGCCAGCAGCCAAGATGCAGATGGGACAGGGGCTCGCGAGGATAGGTTCTTC. The rearrangement links TRBV4-3 to TRBJ2-1, with TRBD1 matching over 10 bases. The CDR3 is made up of 18 amino acids. Germline-derived CDR1 and CDR2 are LGHNA and YSLEER. Losses at the gene ends were 0 bases for V and 15 bases for J; bases not matched to a gene: 20.

This chain connects TRBV4-1 to TRBJ2-7; 8 bases are shared with TRBD1. Germline V gene lookup returns CDR1 MGHRA and CDR2 YSYEKL. This CDR3 contains 15 residues. V was clipped by 6 bases and J by 3 bases; unmatched bases: 10. This CDR3 reads CASRETGTGGYEQYF. In nucleotides, the CDR3 is TGCGCCAGCAGAGAAACCGGGACAGGAGGCTACGAGCAGTACTTC.

The chain combines TRBV7-9 with TRBJ2-5; TRBD2 matches 11 bases. Trimming cost V 7 bases and J 0 bases; bases outside gene matches: 4. Germline CDR1 is SEHNR and CDR2 is FQNEAQ (reference sequence). This CDR3 has 15 amino acids. DNA for the CDR3: TGTGCCAGCATAGGGACTAGCGGTAACCAAGAGACCCAGTACTTC. This gives the protein CASIGTSGNQETQYF.

The chain combines TRBV19 with TRBJ2-1, with TRBD2 identical over 11 bases. The CDR3 consists of 19 residues. The germline V gene encodes CDR1 LNHDA and CDR2 SQIVND (reference sequence). V was clipped by 6 bases and J by 0 bases; unmatched bases: 13. CDR3 nucleotides: TGTGCCAGTAGCACCCTGACTAGCGGGGCCCTTAGCTCCTACAATGAGCAGTTCTTC. The encoded protein is CASSTLTSGALSSYNEQFF.

The chain has TRBV7-5 and TRBJ1-1; the table's TRBD1 call for D was not verified on the DNA. TRBV7-5 is reported as a pseudogene. The CDR3 is 21 amino acids. DNA of the CDR3: TGTGCCAGAAGCTTAGTCCGGGACAGGGGGCGACGGTCCTCAAGATTCACTGAAGCTTTCTTT. Its protein is CARSLVRDRGRRSSRFTEAFF.

The rearrangement links TRBV7-2 to TRBJ1-1; D is unclear. Trimming shortened V by 1 base and J by 0 bases, and 9 bases separated the two germline ends. This CDR3 has 15 amino acids. The V gene's germline CDR1 is SGHTA and CDR2 FQGNSA. CDR3 sequence: CASSLGTVLNTEAFF. CDR3 DNA: TGTGCCAGCAGCTTAGGAACGGTATTGAACACTGAAGCTTTCTTT. Drawing the rest from reference TRBV7-2 and TRBJ1-1, the complete variable domain is GAGVSQSPSNKVTEKGKDVELRCDPISGHTALYWYRQSLGQGLEFLIYFQGNSAPDKSGLPSDRFSAERTGGSVSTLTIQRTQQEDSAVYLCASSLGTVLNTEAFFGQGTRLTVV.

J is TRBJ2-2 and V is TRBV5-1, with D unclear. Germline V gene sequence: CDR1 SGHRS, CDR2 YFSETQ. V shed 0 bases and J shed 4 bases, with 7 bases lying between them. There are 14 residues in the CDR3. CDR3 residues: CASSLEPPTGELFF. For the CDR3, the DNA is TGCGCCAGCAGCTTGGAGCCCCCCACCGGGGAGCTGTTTTTT.

The CDR3 DNA reads as TGTGCCAGCAGCCCCTCGGGCAGGCCCACGGGGTCGTCAAACGAGCAGTACTTC. Its translation: CASSPSGRPTGSSNEQYF. The chain carries TRBV7-9 and TRBJ2-7; D is perhaps TRBD2 (5 bases). V was pared by 5 bases and J by 5 bases, with 28 bases between. CDR3 size: 18 residues. In germline, CDR1 is SEHNR, CDR2 FQNEAQ (reference sequence).

Notes on this clone: This sample includes further DNA sequences coding for the same CDR3. DNA for the CDR3: TGTGCCAGCAGCTTGCCTTCTGGAAACACCATATATTTT. The encoded protein is CASSLPSGNTIYF. The V gene is TRBV5-6, the J gene TRBJ1-3, with D uncertain. Germline V CDR1 and CDR2: SGHDT, YYEEEE. This CDR3 has 13 amino acids. With 1 base removed from V and 1 base from J, the gap between germline ends came to 3 bases.

The genes are TRBV5-6 and TRBJ2-7; TRBD1 might be the D (6 bases). Germline loops: CDR1 SGHDT, CDR2 YYEEEE. The CDR3 runs 14 residues. V lost 2 bases, J lost 6 bases, and 15 bases lay in between. CDR3 sequence reads: CASSLVQGVGEQYF. The DNA of the CDR3 is TGTGCCAGCAGCTTAGTACAGGGAGTCGGCGAGCAGTACTTC.

This clone was counted only a few times. The V and J genes are TRBV28 and TRBJ2-3, with TRBD2 matching 11 bases. Germline-derived CDR1 and CDR2 are MDHEN and SYDVKM. The length of the CDR3 is 19 residues. The J segment lost 1 base and the V segment lost 3 bases, leaving 12 bases of the junction unmatched. The CDR3, as DNA: TGTGCCAGCAGTTTTCGGTTAGCGGGAGGGGGGGTGCGCACAGATACGCAGTATTTT. Protein product: CASSFRLAGGGVRTDTQYF.

The chain links TRBV6-1 to TRBJ2-3, with TRBD2 identical over 7 bases. This CDR3 is built from 13 residues. The V gene's germline CDR1 is MNHNS and CDR2 SASEGT. The ends lost 3 bases at V and 12 bases at J; junction bases unmatched: 9. CDR3 amino acids: CASSEAGLRLQYF. The CDR3, as DNA: TGTGCCAGCAGTGAGGCGGGACTACGACTCCAGTATTTT.

The CDR3 protein is CASSLAGQYQETQYF. The CDR3 DNA is TGTGCCAGCAGCCTAGCGGGTCAGTACCAAGAGACCCAGTACTTC. The chain uses TRBV6-5 and TRBJ2-5, with 8 bases lining up with TRBD2. The CDR3 sequence is 15 residues long. The V and J ends lost 6 bases and 0 bases, in that order; junction bases with no gene match: 6. The germline gives CDR1 MNHEY, CDR2 SVGAGI.

On this clone: The junction does not match germline at one end; this may be a read error. The chain employs TRBV24-1 and TRBJ2-7; TRBD1 aligns across 11 bases. This CDR3 is 17 amino acids long. Germline CDR1 KGHDR, CDR2 SFDVKD. As DNA, the CDR3 is TGTGCCACCAGTGATTTGCGTCGGACAGGGGGCTCCCACGAGCAGTACTTC. Translated, it gives CATSDLRRTGGSHEQYF.

This chain connects TRBV5-1 to TRBJ1-5; D is perhaps TRBD1 (6 bases). Trimming took 0 bases from V and 3 from J, leaving 10 bases between them. The CDR3 covers 15 residues. The germline V gene has CDR1 SGHRS and CDR2 YFSETQ. CDR3 DNA: TGCGCCAGCAGCTTGGATACAGGGTTCAATCAGCCCCAGCATTTT. This translates into CASSLDTGFNQPQHF.

This chain uses TRBV28 with TRBJ1-2; TRBD1 aligns across 7 bases. This CDR3 region has 15 residues. V was clipped by 2 bases and J by 0 bases; unmatched bases: 3. The germline CDR1 and CDR2 sequences are MDHEN and SYDVKM. Here the CDR3 reads CASSLPGGPNYGYTF. DNA of the CDR3: TGTGCCAGCAGTTTACCAGGGGGTCCTAACTATGGCTACACCTTC.